This passage covers 5 T cell receptor beta chains from one sample sequenced in a study of Ad26.COV2.S vaccination and SARS-CoV-2 variants. TCRdb's table, derived via immunoSEQ multiplex PCR, lists solely in-frame clones and lacks some. The sample holds about 450,000 clones, roughly nine tenths seen once. Documented treatment: around 19 received Ad26.COV2.S at low or high dose, single or two shots; 5 received placebo; per-sample allocation not given. Sample collection was performed on day 63 after the first vaccine or placebo injection. Sequenced here: peripheral blood, sampled in a trial of Ad26.COV2.S vaccine versus placebo. The receptors were sampled from a person between 18 and 65 years old who received the Ad26.COV2.S COVID-19 vaccine or a placebo.

The chain joins TRBV3-1 (or the pseudogene TRBV3-2) to TRBJ2-4; possibly TRBD2 for D (6 bases). Between the trimmed V and J ends, which lost 5 bases and 7 bases, there was a span of 12 bases. The CDR3 runs 13 residues. Germline-derived CDR1 and CDR2 are LGHDT and YNNKEL (reference sequence). DNA for the CDR3: TGTGCCAGCAGCGCTCGGGAGTTGAACATTCAGTACTTC. Translated: CASSARELNIQYF.

J is TRBJ1-2 and V is TRBV7-2; 7 bases are shared with TRBD1. The CDR3 covers 14 residues. The junction had 9 bases not matched to a gene; V was cut back by 4 bases and J by 7 bases. CDR1 and CDR2 from the germline V gene are SGHTA and FQGNSA. The CDR3 DNA reads TGTGCCAGCAGCTGGATGGACAGGTCTGGTGGCTACACCTTC. Translating gives CASSWMDRSGGYTF.

The gene calls are TRBV3-1 (or the pseudogene TRBV3-2) and TRBJ2-3; D perhaps matches TRBD1 (5 bases). In germline, CDR1 is LGHDT, CDR2 YNNKEL (reference sequence). The CDR3 has 14 residues. Trimming took off 4 bases at V and 4 bases at J, with 12 bases between the two ends. The CDR3 region is CASSLQGPSDTQYF. DNA of the CDR3: TGTGCCAGCAGCCTCCAGGGTCCCTCAGATACGCAGTATTTT.

The rearrangement uses TRBV30 and TRBJ1-5; 7 nucleotides line up with TRBD1. After removal of 5 bases from V and 5 bases from J, the junction contained 6 bases not matched to a gene. Germline V gives CDR1 GTSNPN, CDR2 SVGIG (reference sequence). CDR3 length: 13 residues. CDR3 sequence reads: CAWAQGNHQPQHF. The CDR3 region has the DNA TGTGCCTGGGCACAGGGGAATCATCAGCCCCAGCATTTT.

The chain joins TRBV4-3 to TRBJ1-5; D unclear. V was cut by 4 bases and J by 0 bases, with 10 bases left in between. This CDR3 has 15 amino acids. CDR1 is LGHNA and CDR2 is YSLEER in the germline V gene. CDR3 amino acids: CASSREWTSNQPQHF. The CDR3 bases are TGCGCCAGCAGCCGAGAGTGGACTAGCAATCAGCCCCAGCATTTT.